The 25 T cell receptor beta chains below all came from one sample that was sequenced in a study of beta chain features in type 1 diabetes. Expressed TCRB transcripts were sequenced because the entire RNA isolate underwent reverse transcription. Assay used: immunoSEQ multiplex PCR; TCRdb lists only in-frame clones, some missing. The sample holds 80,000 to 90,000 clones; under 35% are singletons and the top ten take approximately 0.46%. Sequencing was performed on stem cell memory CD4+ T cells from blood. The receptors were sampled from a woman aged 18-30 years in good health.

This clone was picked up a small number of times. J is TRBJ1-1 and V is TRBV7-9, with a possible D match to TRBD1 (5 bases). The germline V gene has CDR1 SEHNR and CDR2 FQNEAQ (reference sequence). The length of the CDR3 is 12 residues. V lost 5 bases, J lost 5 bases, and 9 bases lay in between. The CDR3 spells CASSPRGTEAFF. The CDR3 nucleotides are TGTGCCAGCAGCCCGCGGGGGACTGAAGCTTTCTTT.

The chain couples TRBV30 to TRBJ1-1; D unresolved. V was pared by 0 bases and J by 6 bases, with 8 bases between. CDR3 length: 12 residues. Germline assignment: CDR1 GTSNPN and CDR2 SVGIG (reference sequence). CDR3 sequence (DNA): TGTGCCTGGAGTGTACAGTGGGCTGAAGCTTTCTTT. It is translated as CAWSVQWAEAFF.

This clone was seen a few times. CDR3 region: CSVATGSNEKLFF. Written as DNA, the CDR3 is TGCAGCGTTGCGACAGGGTCGAATGAAAAACTGTTTTTT. The chain recombines TRBV29-1 with TRBJ1-4; TRBD1 aligns across 7 bases. CDR1 is SQVTM and CDR2 is ANQGSEA in the germline V gene. There are 13 residues in the CDR3. V shed 4 bases and J 5 bases; nucleotides not matched to a gene: 4.

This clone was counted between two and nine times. CDR3 protein: CASSPGGRAYNEQFF. The CDR3 DNA reads TGTGCCAGCAGCCCGGGTGGGCGGGCCTACAATGAGCAGTTCTTC. The rearrangement uses TRBV5-6 and TRBJ2-1, with D perhaps matching TRBD2 (5 bases). Trimming pared 4 bases from V and 2 bases from J, leaving 13 bases between. CDR3 length: 15 residues. Germline-derived CDR1 and CDR2 are SGHDT and YYEEEE.

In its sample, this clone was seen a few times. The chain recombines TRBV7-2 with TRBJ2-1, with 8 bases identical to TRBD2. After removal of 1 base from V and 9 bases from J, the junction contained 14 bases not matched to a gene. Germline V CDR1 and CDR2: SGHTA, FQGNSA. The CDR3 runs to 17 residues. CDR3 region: CASSLGVGGGSSPEQFF. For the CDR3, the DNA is TGTGCCAGCAGCTTAGGGGTGGGCGGGGGGTCTTCCCCTGAGCAGTTCTTC. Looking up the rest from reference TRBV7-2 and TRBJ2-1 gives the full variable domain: GAGVSQSPSNKVTEKGKDVELRCDPISGHTALYWYRQSLGQGLEFLIYFQGNSAPDKSGLPSDRFSAERTGGSVSTLTIQRTQQEDSAVYLCASSLGVGGGSSPEQFFGPGTRLTVL.

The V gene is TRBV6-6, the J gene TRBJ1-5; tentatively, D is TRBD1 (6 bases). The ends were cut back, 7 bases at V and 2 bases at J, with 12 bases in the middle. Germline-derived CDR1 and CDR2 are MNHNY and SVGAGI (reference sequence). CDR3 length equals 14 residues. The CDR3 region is CASTQGQGNQPQHF. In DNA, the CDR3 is TGTGCCAGCACACAGGGTCAGGGCAATCAGCCCCAGCATTTT.

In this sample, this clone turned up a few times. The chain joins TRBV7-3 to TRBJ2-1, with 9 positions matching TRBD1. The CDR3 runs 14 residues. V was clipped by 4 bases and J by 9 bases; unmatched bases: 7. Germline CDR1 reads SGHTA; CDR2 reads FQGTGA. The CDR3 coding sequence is TGTGCCAGCAGCTCGAACAGGGGGCGGAGTGAGCAGTTCTTC. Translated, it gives CASSSNRGRSEQFF.

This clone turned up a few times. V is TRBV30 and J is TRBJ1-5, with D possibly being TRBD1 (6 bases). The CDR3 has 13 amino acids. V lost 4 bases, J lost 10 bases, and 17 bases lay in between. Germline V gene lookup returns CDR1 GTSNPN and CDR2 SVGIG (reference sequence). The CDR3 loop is CAWKGDTVSPQHF. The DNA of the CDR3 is TGTGCCTGGAAGGGGGACACCGTATCACCCCAGCATTTT. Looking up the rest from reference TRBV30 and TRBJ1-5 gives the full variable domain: SQTIHQWPATLVQPVGSPLSLECTVEGTSNPNLYWYRQAAGRGLQLLFYSVGIGQISSEVPQNLSASRPQDRQFILSSKKLLLSDSGFYLCAWKGDTVSPQHFGDGTRLSIL.

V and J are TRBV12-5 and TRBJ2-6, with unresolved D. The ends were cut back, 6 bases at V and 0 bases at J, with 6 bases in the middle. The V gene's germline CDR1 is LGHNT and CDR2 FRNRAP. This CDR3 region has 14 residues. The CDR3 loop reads CASGPGSGANVLTF. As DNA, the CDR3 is TGTGCTAGTGGCCCAGGCTCTGGGGCCAACGTCCTGACTTTC.

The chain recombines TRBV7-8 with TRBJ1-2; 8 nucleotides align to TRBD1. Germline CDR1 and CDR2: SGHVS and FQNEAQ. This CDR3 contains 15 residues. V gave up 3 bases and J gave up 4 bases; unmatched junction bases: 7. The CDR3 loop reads CASSFVQGAIYGYTF. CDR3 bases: TGTGCCAGCAGCTTCGTCCAGGGGGCGATCTATGGCTACACCTTC.

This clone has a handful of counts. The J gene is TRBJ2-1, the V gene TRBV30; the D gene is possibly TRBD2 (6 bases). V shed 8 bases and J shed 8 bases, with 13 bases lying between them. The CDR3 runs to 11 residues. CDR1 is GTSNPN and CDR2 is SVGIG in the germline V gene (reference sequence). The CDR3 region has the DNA TGTGCCCGGTCTTGGGGGGATGAGCAGTTCTTC. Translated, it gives CARSWGDEQFF.

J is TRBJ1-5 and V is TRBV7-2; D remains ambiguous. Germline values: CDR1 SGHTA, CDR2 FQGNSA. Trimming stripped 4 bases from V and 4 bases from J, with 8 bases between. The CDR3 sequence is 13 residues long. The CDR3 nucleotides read TGTGCCAGCAGCTCTATACGGAATCAGCCCCAGCATTTT. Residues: CASSSIRNQPQHF.

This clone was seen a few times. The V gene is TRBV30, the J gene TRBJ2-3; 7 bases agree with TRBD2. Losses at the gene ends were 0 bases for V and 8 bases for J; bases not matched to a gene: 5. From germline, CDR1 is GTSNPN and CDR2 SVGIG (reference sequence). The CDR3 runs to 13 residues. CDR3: CAWSVRGGGTQYF. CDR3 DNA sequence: TGTGCCTGGAGTGTACGCGGGGGTGGTACGCAGTATTTT.

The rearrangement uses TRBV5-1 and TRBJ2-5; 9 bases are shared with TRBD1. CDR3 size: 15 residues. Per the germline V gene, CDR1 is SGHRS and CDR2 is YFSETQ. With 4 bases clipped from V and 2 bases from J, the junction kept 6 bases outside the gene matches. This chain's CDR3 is CASSRLGTGQETQYF. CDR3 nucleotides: TGCGCCAGCAGCCGCCTCGGGACAGGGCAAGAGACCCAGTACTTC. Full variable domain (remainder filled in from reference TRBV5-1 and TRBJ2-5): KAGVTQTPRYLIKTRGQQVTLSCSPISGHRSVSWYQQTPGQGLQFLFEYFSETQRNKGNFPGRFSGRQFSNSRSEMNVSTLELGDSALYLCASSRLGTGQETQYFGPGTRLLVL.

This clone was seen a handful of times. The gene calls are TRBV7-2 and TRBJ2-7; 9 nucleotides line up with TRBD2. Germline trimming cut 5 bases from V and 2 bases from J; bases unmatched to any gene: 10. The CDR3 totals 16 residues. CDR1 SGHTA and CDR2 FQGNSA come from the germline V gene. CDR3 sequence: CASSAHSSGAAYEQYF. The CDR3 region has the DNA TGTGCCAGCAGCGCCCACTCTAGCGGGGCAGCCTACGAGCAGTACTTC.

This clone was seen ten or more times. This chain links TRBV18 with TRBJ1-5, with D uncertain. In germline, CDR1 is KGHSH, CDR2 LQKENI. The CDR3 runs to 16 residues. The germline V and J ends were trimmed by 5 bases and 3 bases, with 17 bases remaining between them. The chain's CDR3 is CASSYQEVRHNQPQHF. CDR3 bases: TGTGCCAGCTCATACCAGGAGGTGAGGCACAATCAGCCCCAGCATTTT.

The CDR3 is CASSSTGQGTADTQYF. CDR3 nucleotides: TGCGCCAGCAGCTCTACAGGACAGGGTACCGCAGATACGCAGTATTTT. V is TRBV5-1 and J is TRBJ2-3; 8 bases are a match to TRBD1. This CDR3 is built from 16 residues. From germline, CDR1 is SGHRS and CDR2 YFSETQ. With 3 bases clipped from V and 4 bases from J, the junction kept 10 bases outside the gene matches.

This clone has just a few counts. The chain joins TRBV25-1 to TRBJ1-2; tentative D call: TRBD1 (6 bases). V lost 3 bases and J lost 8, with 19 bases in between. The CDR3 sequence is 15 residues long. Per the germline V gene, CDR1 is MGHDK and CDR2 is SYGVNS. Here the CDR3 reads CASSDLDPDRWGYTF. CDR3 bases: TGTGCCAGCAGTGATCTGGATCCCGACAGGTGGGGCTACACCTTC.

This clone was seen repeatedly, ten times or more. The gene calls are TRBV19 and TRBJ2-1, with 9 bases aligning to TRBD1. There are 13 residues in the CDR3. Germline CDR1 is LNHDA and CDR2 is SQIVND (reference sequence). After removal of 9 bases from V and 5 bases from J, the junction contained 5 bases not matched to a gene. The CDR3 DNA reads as TGTGCCAGCTGGGGACAGGGAGACAATGAGCAGTTCTTC. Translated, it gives CASWGQGDNEQFF.

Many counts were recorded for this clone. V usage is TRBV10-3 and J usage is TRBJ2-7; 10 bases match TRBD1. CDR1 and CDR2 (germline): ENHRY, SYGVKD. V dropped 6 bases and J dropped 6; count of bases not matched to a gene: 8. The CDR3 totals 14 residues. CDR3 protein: CAISLRDRGTEQYF. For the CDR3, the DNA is TGTGCCATCAGCCTCCGGGACAGGGGAACCGAGCAGTACTTC.

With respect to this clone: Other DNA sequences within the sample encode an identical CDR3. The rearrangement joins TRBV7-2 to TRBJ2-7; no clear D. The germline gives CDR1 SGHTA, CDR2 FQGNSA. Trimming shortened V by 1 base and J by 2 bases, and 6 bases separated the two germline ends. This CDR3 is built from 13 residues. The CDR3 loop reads CASSLGTAYEQYF. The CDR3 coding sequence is TGTGCCAGCAGCTTAGGTACAGCCTACGAGCAGTACTTC.

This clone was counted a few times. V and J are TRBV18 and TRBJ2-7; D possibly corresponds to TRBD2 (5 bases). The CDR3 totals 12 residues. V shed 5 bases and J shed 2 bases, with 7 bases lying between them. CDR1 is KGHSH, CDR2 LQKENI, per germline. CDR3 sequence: CASSGETYEQYF. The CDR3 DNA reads TGTGCCAGCTCAGGGGAGACCTACGAGCAGTACTTC. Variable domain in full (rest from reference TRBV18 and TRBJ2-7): NAGVMQNPRHLVRRRGQEARLRCSPMKGHSHVYWYRQLPEEGLKFMVYLQKENIIDESGMPKERFSAEFPKEGPSILRIQQVVRGDSAAYFCASSGETYEQYFGPGTRLTVT.

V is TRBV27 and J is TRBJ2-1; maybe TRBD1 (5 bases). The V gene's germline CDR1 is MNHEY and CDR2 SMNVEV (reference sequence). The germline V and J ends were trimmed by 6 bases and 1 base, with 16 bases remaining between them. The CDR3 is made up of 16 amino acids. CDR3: CASRPRAQGSYNEQFF. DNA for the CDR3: TGTGCCAGCAGGCCCCGGGCGCAGGGATCCTACAATGAGCAGTTCTTC.

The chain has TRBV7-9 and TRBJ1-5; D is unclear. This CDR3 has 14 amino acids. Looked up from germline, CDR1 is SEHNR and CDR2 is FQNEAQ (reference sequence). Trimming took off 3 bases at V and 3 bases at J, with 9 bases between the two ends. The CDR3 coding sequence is TGTGCCAGCAGCTTCGGTGGAGACAATCAGCCCCAGCATTTT. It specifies CASSFGGDNQPQHF.

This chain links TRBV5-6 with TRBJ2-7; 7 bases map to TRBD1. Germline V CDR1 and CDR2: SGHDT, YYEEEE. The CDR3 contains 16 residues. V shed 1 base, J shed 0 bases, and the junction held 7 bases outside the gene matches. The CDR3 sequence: CASSLYMTGSSYEQYF. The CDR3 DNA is TGTGCCAGCAGCTTGTATATGACAGGGAGCTCCTACGAGCAGTACTTC.